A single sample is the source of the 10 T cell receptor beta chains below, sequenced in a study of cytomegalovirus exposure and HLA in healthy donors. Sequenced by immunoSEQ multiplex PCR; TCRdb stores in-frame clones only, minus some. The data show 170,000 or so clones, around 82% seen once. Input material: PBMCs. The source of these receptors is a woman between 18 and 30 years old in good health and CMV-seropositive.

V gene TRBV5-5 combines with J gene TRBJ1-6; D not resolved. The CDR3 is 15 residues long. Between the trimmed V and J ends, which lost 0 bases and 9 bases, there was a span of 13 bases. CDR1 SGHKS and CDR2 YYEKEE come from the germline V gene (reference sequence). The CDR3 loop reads CASSLGLLGSSPLHF. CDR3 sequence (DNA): TGTGCCAGCAGCTTGGGATTACTCGGGAGTTCACCCCTCCACTTT.

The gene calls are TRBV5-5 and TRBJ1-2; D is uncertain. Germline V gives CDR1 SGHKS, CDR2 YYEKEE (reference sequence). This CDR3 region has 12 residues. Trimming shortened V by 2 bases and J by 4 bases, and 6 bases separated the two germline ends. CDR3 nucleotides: TGTGCCAGCAGCTTAGGACTCTATGGCTACACCTTC. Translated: CASSLGLYGYTF.

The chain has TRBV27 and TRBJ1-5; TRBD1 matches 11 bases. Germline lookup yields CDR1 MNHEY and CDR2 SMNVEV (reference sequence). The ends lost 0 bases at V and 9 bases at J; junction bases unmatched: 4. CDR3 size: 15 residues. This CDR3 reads CASSLSGTGGRPQHF. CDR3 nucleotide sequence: TGTGCCAGCAGTTTATCCGGGACAGGGGGGCGGCCCCAGCATTTT.

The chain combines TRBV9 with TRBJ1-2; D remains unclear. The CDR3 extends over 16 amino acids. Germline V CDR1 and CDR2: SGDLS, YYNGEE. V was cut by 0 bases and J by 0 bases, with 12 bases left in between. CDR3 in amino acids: CASSVGLDSSNYGYTF. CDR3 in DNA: TGTGCCAGCAGCGTAGGGTTAGACTCCTCTAACTATGGCTACACCTTC.

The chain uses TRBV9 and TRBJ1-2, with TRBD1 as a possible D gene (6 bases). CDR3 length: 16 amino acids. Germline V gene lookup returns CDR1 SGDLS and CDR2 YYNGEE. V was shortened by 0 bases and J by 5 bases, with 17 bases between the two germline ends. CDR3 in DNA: TGTGCCAGCAGCGTAGGATTACAGGGCGGAAGTTATGGCTACACCTTC. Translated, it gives CASSVGLQGGSYGYTF. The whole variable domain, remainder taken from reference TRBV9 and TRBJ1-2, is DSGVTQTPKHLITATGQRVTLRCSPRSGDLSVYWYQQSLDQGLQFLIQYYNGEERAKGNILERFSAQQFPDLHSELNLSSLELGDSALYFCASSVGLQGGSYGYTFGSGTRLTVV.

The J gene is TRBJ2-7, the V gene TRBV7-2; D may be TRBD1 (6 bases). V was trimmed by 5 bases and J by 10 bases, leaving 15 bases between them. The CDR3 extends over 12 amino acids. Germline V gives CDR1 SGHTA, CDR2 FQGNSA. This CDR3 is CASSLDRGGQYF. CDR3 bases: TGTGCCAGCAGCCTCGACAGAGGGGGACAGTACTTC.

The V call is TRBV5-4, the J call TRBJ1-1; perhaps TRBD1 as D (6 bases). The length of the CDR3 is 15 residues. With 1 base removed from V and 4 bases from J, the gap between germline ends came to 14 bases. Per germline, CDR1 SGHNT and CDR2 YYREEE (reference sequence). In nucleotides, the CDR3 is TGTGCCAGCAGCTTGTATGGGGGCGGGGGCACTGAAGCTTTCTTT. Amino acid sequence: CASSLYGGGGTEAFF.

In DNA form, the CDR3 reads TGCAGTGCTAGGAACGGGGTTGGCTACACCTTC. This encodes CSARNGVGYTF. The V gene is TRBV20-1, the J gene TRBJ1-2; D is uncertain. Trimming stripped 3 bases from V and 7 bases from J, with 9 bases between. The CDR3 runs 11 residues. Germline CDR1 reads DFQATT; CDR2 reads SNEGSKA (reference sequence).

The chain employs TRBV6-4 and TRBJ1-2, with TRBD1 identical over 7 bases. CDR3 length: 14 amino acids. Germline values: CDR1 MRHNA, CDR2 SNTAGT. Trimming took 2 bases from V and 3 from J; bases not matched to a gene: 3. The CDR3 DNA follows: TGTGCCAGCAGTGACGACAGGGAAGACTATGGCTACACCTTC. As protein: CASSDDREDYGYTF.

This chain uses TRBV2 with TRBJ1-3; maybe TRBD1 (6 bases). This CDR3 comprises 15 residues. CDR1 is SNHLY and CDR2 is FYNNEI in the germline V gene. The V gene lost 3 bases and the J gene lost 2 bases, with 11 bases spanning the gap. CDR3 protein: CASSEVGQPGNTIYF. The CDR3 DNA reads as TGTGCCAGCAGTGAGGTGGGACAACCTGGAAACACCATATATTTT.